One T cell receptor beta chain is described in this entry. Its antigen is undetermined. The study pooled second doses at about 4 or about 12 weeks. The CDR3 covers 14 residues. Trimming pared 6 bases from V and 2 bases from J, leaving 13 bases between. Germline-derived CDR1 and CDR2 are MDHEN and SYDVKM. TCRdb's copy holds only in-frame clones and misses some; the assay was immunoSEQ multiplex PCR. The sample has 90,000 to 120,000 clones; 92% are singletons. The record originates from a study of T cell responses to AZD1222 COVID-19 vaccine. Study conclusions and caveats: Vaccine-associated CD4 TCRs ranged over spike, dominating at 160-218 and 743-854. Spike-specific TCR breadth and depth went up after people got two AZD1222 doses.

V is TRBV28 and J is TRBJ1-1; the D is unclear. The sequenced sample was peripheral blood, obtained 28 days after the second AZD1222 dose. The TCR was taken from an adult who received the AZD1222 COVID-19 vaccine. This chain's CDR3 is CASSPSRINTEAFF. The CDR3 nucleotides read TGTGCCAGCAGCCCCTCAAGGATAAACACTGAAGCTTTCTTT.